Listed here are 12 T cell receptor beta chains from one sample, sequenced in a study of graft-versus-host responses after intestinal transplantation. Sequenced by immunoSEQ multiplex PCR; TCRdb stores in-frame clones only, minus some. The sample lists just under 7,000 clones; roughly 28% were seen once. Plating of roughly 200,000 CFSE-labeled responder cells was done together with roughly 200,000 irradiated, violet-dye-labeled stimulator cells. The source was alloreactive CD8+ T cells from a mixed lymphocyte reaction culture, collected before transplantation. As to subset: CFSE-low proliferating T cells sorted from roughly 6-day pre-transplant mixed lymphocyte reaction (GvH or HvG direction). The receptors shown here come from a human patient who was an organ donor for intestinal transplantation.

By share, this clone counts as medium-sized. Written as DNA, the CDR3 is TGCGCCAGCAGCCAAGTCCAGCGGGGCACAGATACGCAGTATTTT. Protein sequence: CASSQVQRGTDTQYF. The chain combines TRBV4-1 with TRBJ2-3, with TRBD2 as a possible D gene (6 bases). This CDR3 comprises 15 residues. Per the germline V gene, CDR1 is MGHRA and CDR2 is YSYEKL. The V end was cut by 1 base, the J end by 1 base, with 9 bases between.

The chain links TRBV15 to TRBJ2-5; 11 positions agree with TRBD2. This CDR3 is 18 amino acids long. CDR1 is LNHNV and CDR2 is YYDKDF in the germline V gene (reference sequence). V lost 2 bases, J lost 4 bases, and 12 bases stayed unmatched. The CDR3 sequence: CATSRSFISGGAVETQYF. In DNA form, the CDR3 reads TGTGCCACCAGCAGATCTTTCATTAGCGGGGGGGCGGTAGAGACCCAGTACTTC.

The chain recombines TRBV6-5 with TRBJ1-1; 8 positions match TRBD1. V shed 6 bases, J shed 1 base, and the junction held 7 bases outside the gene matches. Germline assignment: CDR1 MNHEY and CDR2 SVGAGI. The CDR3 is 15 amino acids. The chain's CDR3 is CASSLFGQGNTEAFF. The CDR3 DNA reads TGTGCCAGCAGCCTATTCGGACAGGGGAACACTGAAGCTTTCTTT.

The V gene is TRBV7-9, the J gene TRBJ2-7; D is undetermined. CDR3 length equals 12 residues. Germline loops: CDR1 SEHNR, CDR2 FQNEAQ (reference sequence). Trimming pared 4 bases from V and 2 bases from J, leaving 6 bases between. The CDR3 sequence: CASSSYPYEQYF. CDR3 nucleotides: TGTGCCAGCAGCTCGTACCCCTACGAGCAGTACTTC.

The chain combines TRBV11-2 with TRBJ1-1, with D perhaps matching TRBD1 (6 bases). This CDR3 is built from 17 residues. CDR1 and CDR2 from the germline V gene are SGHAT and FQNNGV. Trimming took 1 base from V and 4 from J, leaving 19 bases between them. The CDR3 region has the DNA TGTGCCAGCAGCTTAGGAGACTTTCGTATGGGGGCCACTGAAGCTTTCTTT. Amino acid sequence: CASSLGDFRMGATEAFF.

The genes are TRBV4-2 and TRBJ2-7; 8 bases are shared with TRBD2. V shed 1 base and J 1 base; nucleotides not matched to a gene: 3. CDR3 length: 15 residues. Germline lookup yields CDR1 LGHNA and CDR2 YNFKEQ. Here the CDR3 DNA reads TGTGCCAGCAGCCAAGCGGGGGGGCCGTCCTACGAGCAGTACTTC. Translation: CASSQAGGPSYEQYF.

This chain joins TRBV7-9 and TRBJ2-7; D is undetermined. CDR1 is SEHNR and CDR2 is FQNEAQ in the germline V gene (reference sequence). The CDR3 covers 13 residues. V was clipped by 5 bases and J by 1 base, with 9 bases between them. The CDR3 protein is CASSQHESYEQYF. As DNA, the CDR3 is TGTGCCAGCAGCCAACACGAGTCCTACGAGCAGTACTTC.

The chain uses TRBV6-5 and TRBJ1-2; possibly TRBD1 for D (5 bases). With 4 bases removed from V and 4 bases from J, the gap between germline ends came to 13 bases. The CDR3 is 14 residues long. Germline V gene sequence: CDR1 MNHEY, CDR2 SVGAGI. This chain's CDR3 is CASSFGLQGYGYTF. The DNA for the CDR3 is TGTGCCAGCAGTTTCGGACTTCAGGGCTATGGCTACACCTTC.

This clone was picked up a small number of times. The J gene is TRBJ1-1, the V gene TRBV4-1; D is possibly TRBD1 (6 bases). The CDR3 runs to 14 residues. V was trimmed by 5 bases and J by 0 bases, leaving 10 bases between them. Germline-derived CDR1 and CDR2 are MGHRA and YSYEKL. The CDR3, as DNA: TGCGCCAGCAGCTTTGGACAGATGAACACTGAAGCTTTCTTT. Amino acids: CASSFGQMNTEAFF.

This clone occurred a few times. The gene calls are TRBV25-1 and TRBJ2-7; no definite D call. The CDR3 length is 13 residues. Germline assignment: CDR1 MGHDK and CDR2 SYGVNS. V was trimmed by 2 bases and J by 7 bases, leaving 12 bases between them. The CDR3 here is CASSELGFNEQYF. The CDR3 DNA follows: TGTGCCAGCAGTGAACTAGGGTTTAATGAGCAGTACTTC.

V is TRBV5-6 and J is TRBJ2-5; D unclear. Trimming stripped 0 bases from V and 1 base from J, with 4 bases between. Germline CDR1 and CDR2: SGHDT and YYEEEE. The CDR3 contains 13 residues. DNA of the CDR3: TGTGCCAGCAGCTTGGACTTCCAAGAGACCCAGTACTTC. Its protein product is CASSLDFQETQYF.

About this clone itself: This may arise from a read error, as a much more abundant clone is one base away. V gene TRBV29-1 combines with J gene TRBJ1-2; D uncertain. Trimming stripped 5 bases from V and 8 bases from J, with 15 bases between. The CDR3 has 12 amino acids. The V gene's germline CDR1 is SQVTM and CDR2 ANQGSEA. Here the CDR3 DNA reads TGCAGCGTTACTACATGGTTGGGCGGCTACACCTTC. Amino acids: CSVTTWLGGYTF.